This entry lists 27 T cell receptor beta chains sequenced from one sample in a study of shared clonotypes between healthy human individuals (dated by TCRdb to 2019 to 2021). The library relied on the immunoSEQ multiplex PCR assay. TCRdb re-hosts the immuneACCESS table, in-frame sequences only. Its copies lack some clones; in the studies checked, an unresolved V gene accounts for under half of them, and the cause for the rest is not known. This sample lists 2,500,000 or so clones; roughly 93% were detected once. About 0.34% of the sample is in the top ten clones. Sequences were obtained from naive CD4+ T cells from PBMCs. The label giving this sample's cell subset or site can be read as: CD45RA+ positively selected. These receptors all come from a man aged 18 to 29 in good health. Some clones in this sample may be carry-over from other donors' samples.

V gene TRBV28 combines with J gene TRBJ2-1, with no clear D. V lost 5 bases to trimming and J lost 4 bases, with 24 bases between them. Germline-derived CDR1 and CDR2 are MDHEN and SYDVKM. The CDR3 has 18 amino acids. The CDR3 here is CASSPILRRTRKYNEQFF. CDR3 bases: TGTGCCAGCAGTCCGATTCTCCGACGGACCAGAAAATACAATGAGCAGTTCTTC. Full variable domain (rest looked up from reference TRBV28 and TRBJ2-1): DVKVTQSSRYLVKRTGEKVFLECVQDMDHENMFWYRQDPGLGLRLIYFSYDVKMKEKGDIPEGYSVSREKKERFSLILESASTNQTSMYLCASSPILRRTRKYNEQFFGPGTRLTVL.

The chain combines TRBV28 with TRBJ2-7; D gene unclear. Germline CDR1 reads MDHEN; CDR2 reads SYDVKM. V lost 4 bases and J 7 bases, leaving 14 bases between the germline ends. This CDR3 has 13 residues. The CDR3 here is CASSSKGPGEQYF. CDR3 DNA: TGTGCCAGCAGTTCCAAAGGACCTGGAGAGCAGTACTTC.

The chain is built from TRBV10-1 and TRBJ2-1; no clear D. Germline assignment: CDR1 WNHNN and CDR2 SYGVQD (reference sequence). Trimming removed 8 bases from V and 5 bases from J, with 7 bases in between. This CDR3 is 11 amino acids long. DNA of the CDR3: TGCGCCAGCGGATACCACAATGAGCAGTTCTTC. Residues: CASGYHNEQFF.

The rearrangement uses TRBV11-2 and TRBJ2-1; TRBD2 agrees at 12 bases. Germline trimming cut 5 bases from V and 4 bases from J; bases unmatched to any gene: 9. Germline CDR1 is SGHAT and CDR2 is FQNNGV. This CDR3 is built from 17 residues. The CDR3 DNA reads as TGTGCCAGCAGCGAACCCGGGACTAGCGGGCCTTACAATGAGCAGTTCTTC. Translated, it gives CASSEPGTSGPYNEQFF.

This clone was seen once. The V and J genes are TRBV9 and TRBJ2-1; 10 bases match TRBD2. The trim removed 0 bases at V and 9 bases at J, leaving 9 bases unmatched. CDR1 and CDR2 (germline): SGDLS, YYNGEE. The CDR3 has 16 residues. CDR3 DNA: TGTGCCAGCAGCGTAGGGTCGCTAGCGGGAGCGCCTGAGCAGTTCTTC. Its protein is CASSVGSLAGAPEQFF.

This chain joins TRBV6-5 and TRBJ2-1; tentative D call: TRBD1 (5 bases). Trimming shortened V by 2 bases and J by 2 bases, and 10 bases separated the two germline ends. This CDR3 has 15 residues. CDR1 is MNHEY and CDR2 is SVGAGI in the germline V gene. The DNA for the CDR3 is TGTGCCAGCAGTTACAGGGGCGCAACCTACAATGAGCAGTTCTTC. Residues: CASSYRGATYNEQFF.

As DNA, the CDR3 is TGCGCCAGCAGCTTGAGTTGGGGAGGGGGCTATGGCTACACCTTC. Translation gives CASSLSWGGGYGYTF. The V and J genes are TRBV5-1 and TRBJ1-2; possibly TRBD1 for D (6 bases). Trimming pared 1 base from V and 4 bases from J, leaving 14 bases between. CDR1 and CDR2 from the germline V gene are SGHRS and YFSETQ. CDR3 length equals 15 residues.

This rearrangement joins TRBV28 to TRBJ1-2; possibly TRBD1 for D (5 bases). Germline CDR1 MDHEN, CDR2 SYDVKM. CDR3 size: 14 residues. V lost 7 bases to trimming and J lost 6 bases, with 18 bases between them. The chain's CDR3 is CASTQWRGGHGYTF. CDR3 nucleotides: TGTGCCAGCACTCAATGGAGGGGTGGTCATGGCTACACCTTC.

The chain recombines TRBV9 with TRBJ1-2; D not resolved. The CDR3 sequence is 14 residues long. CDR1 and CDR2 from the germline V gene are SGDLS and YYNGEE. The germline V and J ends were trimmed by 1 base and 3 bases, with 10 bases remaining between them. The CDR3 protein is CASSVSGIDYGYTF. The CDR3 DNA is TGTGCCAGCAGCGTATCGGGGATTGACTATGGCTACACCTTC.

This chain links TRBV4-2 with TRBJ2-3, with D unresolved. The CDR3 sequence is 15 residues long. The germline V gene encodes CDR1 LGHNA and CDR2 YNFKEQ. V was clipped by 0 bases and J by 2 bases, with 9 bases between them. In DNA, the CDR3 is TGTGCCAGCAGCCAAGATAGAAGGTACACAGATACGCAGTATTTT. Amino acid sequence: CASSQDRRYTDTQYF.

The chain is built from TRBV4-2 and TRBJ2-5; 13 positions match TRBD2. CDR3 length: 15 amino acids. Germline V CDR1 and CDR2: LGHNA, YNFKEQ. Trimming removed 0 bases from V and 5 bases from J; junction bases left unmatched: 0. The CDR3 DNA sequence: TGTGCCAGCAGCCAAGAACTAGCGGGAGGGGAGACCCAGTACTTC. Its translation: CASSQELAGGETQYF.

For this clone: The sample contains more than one DNA sequence encoding this CDR3. The chain joins TRBV7-3 to TRBJ2-2, with 8 positions matching TRBD1. Trimming cost V 2 bases and J 1 base; bases outside gene matches: 3. The CDR3 runs to 16 residues. In germline, CDR1 is SGHTA, CDR2 FQGTGA. The DNA for the CDR3 is TGTGCCAGCAGCTTATTGGGGACAGGGAACACCGGGGAGCTGTTTTTT. Translation: CASSLLGTGNTGELFF.

This chain joins TRBV28 and TRBJ2-2; TRBD2 matches 8 bases. In germline, CDR1 is MDHEN, CDR2 SYDVKM. The CDR3 is made up of 19 amino acids. The junction had 17 bases not matched to a gene; V was cut back by 5 bases and J by 3 bases. CDR3 DNA: TGTGCCAGCAGTCCCCCGATGTGGGTAGCGGGACTGCACACCGGGGAGCTGTTTTTT. It specifies CASSPPMWVAGLHTGELFF.

The rearrangement joins TRBV4-1 to TRBJ2-7, with a tentative D call TRBD2 (5 bases). Germline V gene data show CDR1 as MGHRA and CDR2 as YSYEKL. The CDR3 has 18 residues. Trimming removed 1 base from V and 1 base from J, with 20 bases in between. CDR3 DNA sequence: TGCGCCAGCAGCCAAGGCCAATTCATCAGCACGGGATCCTACGAGCAGTACTTC. This sequence encodes CASSQGQFISTGSYEQYF.

The gene calls are TRBV6-6 and TRBJ1-4; 7 nucleotides match TRBD1. CDR1 and CDR2 from the germline V gene are MNHNY and SVGAGI (reference sequence). This CDR3 has 13 amino acids. The V segment lost 8 bases and the J segment 8 bases; nucleotides outside the gene matches: 8. The CDR3 nucleotides read TGTGCCAGCTCCCGGGCAGGGGGGGAAAAACTGTTTTTT. Translating gives CASSRAGGEKLFF.

This sequence joins TRBV7-2 and TRBJ1-5; 7 bases are shared with TRBD1. This CDR3 contains 15 residues. The junction had 4 bases not matched to a gene; V was cut back by 0 bases and J by 5 bases. Germline CDR1 SGHTA, CDR2 FQGNSA. Written as DNA, the CDR3 is TGTGCCAGCAGCTTAGCGACAGGGTACGATCAGCCCCAGCATTTT. Its translation is CASSLATGYDQPQHF.

The chain joins TRBV2 to TRBJ2-3; D is possibly TRBD2 (6 bases). Germline V lookup: CDR1 SNHLY, CDR2 FYNNEI. V was shortened by 4 bases and J by 6 bases, with 14 bases between the two germline ends. The CDR3 length is 14 residues. In nucleotides, the CDR3 is TGTGCCAGCAGTGTCTTCTCGGAGGGGGATACGCAGTATTTT. Translated: CASSVFSEGDTQYF.

The J gene is TRBJ2-3, the V gene TRBV6-5; D ambiguous. This CDR3 spans 14 amino acids. Germline V CDR1 and CDR2: MNHEY, SVGAGI. V was shortened by 5 bases and J by 2 bases, with 11 bases between the two germline ends. The CDR3 loop reads CASSRALNTDTQYF. DNA of the CDR3: TGTGCCAGCAGTCGAGCCTTAAACACAGATACGCAGTATTTT.

V usage is TRBV7-2 and J usage is TRBJ2-1, with 11 positions matching TRBD2. CDR1 and CDR2 from the germline V gene are SGHTA and FQGNSA. CDR3 size: 15 residues. The ends lost 5 bases at V and 6 bases at J; junction bases unmatched: 6. The CDR3 region is CASSPPSGRRNEQFF. CDR3 coding DNA: TGTGCCAGCAGCCCCCCTAGCGGGAGGCGCAATGAGCAGTTCTTC. The whole variable domain, filled in from reference TRBV7-2 and TRBJ2-1, reads GAGVSQSPSNKVTEKGKDVELRCDPISGHTALYWYRQSLGQGLEFLIYFQGNSAPDKSGLPSDRFSAERTGGSVSTLTIQRTQQEDSAVYLCASSPPSGRRNEQFFGPGTRLTVL.

The gene calls are TRBV5-6 and TRBJ2-6; D gene uncertain. The V end lost 1 base, the J end lost 0 bases, and 17 bases lay between the germline ends. This CDR3 has 19 amino acids. Germline loops: CDR1 SGHDT, CDR2 YYEEEE. The CDR3: CASSLYDGLISSGANVLTF. The CDR3 region has the DNA TGTGCCAGCAGCTTGTATGACGGGCTTATTTCCTCTGGGGCCAACGTCCTGACTTTC.

The chain employs TRBV27 and TRBJ2-7, with TRBD1 matching over 9 bases. Germline-derived CDR1 and CDR2 are MNHEY and SMNVEV (reference sequence). Losses at the gene ends were 4 bases for V and 7 bases for J; bases not matched to a gene: 11. The CDR3 extends over 15 amino acids. The CDR3 region has the DNA TGTGCCAGCAGTTCAACAGGGGGCAGTCGAGGAGAGCAGTACTTC. This translates into CASSSTGGSRGEQYF.

The chain joins TRBV7-9 to TRBJ2-4, with D perhaps TRBD2 (5 bases). Trimming took off 5 bases at V and 8 bases at J, with 13 bases between the two ends. The CDR3 totals 13 residues. Germline V gene data show CDR1 as SEHNR and CDR2 as FQNEAQ (reference sequence). The CDR3: CASSVEGIHIQYF. CDR3 coding DNA: TGTGCCAGCAGCGTAGAGGGAATTCACATTCAGTACTTC. Using reference TRBV7-9 and TRBJ2-4 for the parts outside the CDR3, the full variable domain is DTGVSQNPRHKITKRGQNVTFRCDPISEHNRLYWYRQTLGQGPEFLTYFQNEAQLEKSRLLSDRFSAERPKGSFSTLEIQRTEQGDSAMYLCASSVEGIHIQYFGAGTRLSVL.

About this clone itself: Additional DNA sequences in this sample encode the identical CDR3. This sequence joins TRBV28 and TRBJ2-3; 12 bases match TRBD2. Looked up from germline, CDR1 is MDHEN and CDR2 is SYDVKM. V trimming: 6 bases; J trimming: 4 bases; junction bases outside the gene matches: 5. This CDR3 region has 15 residues. The CDR3 region has the DNA TGTGCCAGCAGCTCCCTAGCGGGAGGGCCAGATACGCAGTATTTT. It translates to CASSSLAGGPDTQYF.

J is TRBJ1-1 and V is TRBV5-8; tentative D call: TRBD1 (5 bases). V dropped 2 bases and J dropped 1 base, with 12 bases sitting between them. Germline V gene lookup returns CDR1 SGHTS and CDR2 YDEGEE. The CDR3 has 15 residues. CDR3 in DNA: TGTGCCAGCAGCTTCGGACACAAGGGGAACACTGAAGCTTTCTTT. Residues: CASSFGHKGNTEAFF.

Turning to this clone: This sample also contains other DNA sequences that code for the same CDR3. The chain links TRBV4-2 to TRBJ2-2, with a weak D call TRBD1 (5 bases). The CDR3 has 16 amino acids. V lost 0 bases to trimming and J lost 2 bases, with 10 bases between them. The V gene's germline CDR1 is LGHNA and CDR2 YNFKEQ. The CDR3 region is CASSQDAGQNTGELFF. CDR3 sequence (DNA): TGTGCCAGCAGCCAAGACGCAGGGCAAAACACCGGGGAGCTGTTTTTT.

The V call is TRBV7-2, the J call TRBJ2-1; D is possibly TRBD1 or TRBD2 (6 bases each). V lost 2 bases, J lost 7 bases, and 12 bases lay in between. The CDR3 length is 14 residues. Germline V lookup: CDR1 SGHTA, CDR2 FQGNSA. CDR3 DNA sequence: TGTGCCAGCAGCTTATACGGGGGCAATAATGAGCAGTTCTTC. Encoded protein: CASSLYGGNNEQFF.

The chain couples TRBV5-8 to TRBJ2-1, with unresolved D. V lost 3 bases to trimming and J lost 6 bases, with 13 bases between them. The CDR3 is 14 amino acids. Germline-derived CDR1 and CDR2 are SGHTS and YDEGEE. This chain's CDR3 is CASSWKAPFNEQFF. The CDR3 DNA reads TGTGCCAGCAGCTGGAAGGCCCCCTTCAATGAGCAGTTCTTC.